The T cell receptor beta chain under discussion was sequenced for a study of CD8 T cells in ankylosing spondylitis. Overall study findings and caveats: Blood of patients with ankylosing spondylitis appeared to be characterized by a TCR beta motif of roughly eight highly homologous variants.

From the 5' RACE reads, TCRdb called clonotypes with MiXCR, one entry per CDR3 protein. This sample yields a few hundred thousand distinct CDR3 sequences, of which less than 10% are seen a single time; less than 15% belongs to the top ten. With respect to this clonotype: Antigen specificity is unknown.

Deletions cut 2 bases from V and 3 bases from J, with 13 bases between. CDR1 is MGHRA and CDR2 is YSYEKL in the germline V gene. CDR3 size: 15 residues. The sequenced sample was blood, either unsorted or a sorted T cell fraction (not recorded which). This chain links TRBV4-1 with TRBJ1-2; no clear D gene. This receptor was identified in a male donor with ankylosing spondylitis. CDR3 DNA sequence: TGCGCCAGCAGCCAAATTGGGCCCTGGGACTATGGCTACACCTTC. Its protein is CASSQIGPWDYGYTF.